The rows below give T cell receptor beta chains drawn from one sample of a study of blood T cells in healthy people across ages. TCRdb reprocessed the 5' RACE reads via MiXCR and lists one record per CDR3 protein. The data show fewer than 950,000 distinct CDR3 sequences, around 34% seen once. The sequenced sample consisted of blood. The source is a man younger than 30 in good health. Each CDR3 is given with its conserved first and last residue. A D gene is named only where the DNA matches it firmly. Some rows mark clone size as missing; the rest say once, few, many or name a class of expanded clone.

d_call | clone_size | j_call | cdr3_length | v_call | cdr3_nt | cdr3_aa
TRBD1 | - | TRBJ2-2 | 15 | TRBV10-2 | TGCGCCAGCATGGGGGACAGGGTTGTCACCGGGGAGCTGTTTTTT | CASMGDRVVTGELFF
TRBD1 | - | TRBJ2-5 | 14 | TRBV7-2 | TGTGCCAGCAGCTCCCGGGACAGGAAAAATGAGCAGTACTTC | CASSSRDRKNEQYF
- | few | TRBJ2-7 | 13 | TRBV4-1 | TGCGCCAGCAGCCCTCTCCTGGGCTACGAGCAGTACTTC | CASSPLLGYEQYF
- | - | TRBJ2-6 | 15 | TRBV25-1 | TGTGCCAGCAGTGGGGGGATCTCTGGGGCCAACGTCCTGACTTTC | CASSGGISGANVLTF
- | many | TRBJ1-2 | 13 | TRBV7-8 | TGTGCCAGCAGCTCCACTGGGTACTATGGCTACACCTTC | CASSSTGYYGYTF
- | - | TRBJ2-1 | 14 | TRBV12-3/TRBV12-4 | TGTGCCAGCAGCCCAGGGACGGCGGGCTATGAGCGGTTCTTC | CASSPGTAGYERFF
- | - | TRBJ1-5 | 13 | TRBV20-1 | TGCAGTACTAGAGATCCGCGAGGCCAGCCCCAGCATTTT | CSTRDPRGQPQHF
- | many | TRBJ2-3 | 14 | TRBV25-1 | TGTGCCAGCTGTAACAGGGACGGCCCAGATACGCAGTATTTT | CASCNRDGPDTQYF
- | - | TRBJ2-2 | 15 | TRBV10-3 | TGTGCCATCAGTGAGGGATTTTTGGACACCGGGGAGCTGTTTTTT | CAISEGFLDTGELFF
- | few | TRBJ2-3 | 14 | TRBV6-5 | TGTGCCAGCAGTTACGGATTAGGCACAGATACGCAGTATTTT | CASSYGLGTDTQYF
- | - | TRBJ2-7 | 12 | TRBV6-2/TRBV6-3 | TGTGCCAGCGTTACAGGGTACAATGAGCAGTACTTC | CASVTGYNEQYF
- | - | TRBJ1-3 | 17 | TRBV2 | TGTGTCACCAGGGCACGGAGTCAGGACCTCTCTGGAAACACCATATATTTT | CVTRARSQDLSGNTIYF
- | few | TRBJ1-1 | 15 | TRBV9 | TGTGCCAGCAGCGTAGAGCCGGTGGAGAACACTGAAGCTTTCTTT | CASSVEPVENTEAFF
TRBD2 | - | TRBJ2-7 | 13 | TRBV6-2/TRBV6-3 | TGTGCCAGCAGTTACCCACTAGCGGGCGAGCAGTACTTC | CASSYPLAGEQYF
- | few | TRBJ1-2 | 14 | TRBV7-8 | TGTGCCAGCAGCTTCGGAAGTTTGTCTGGTGGCTACACCTTC | CASSFGSLSGGYTF
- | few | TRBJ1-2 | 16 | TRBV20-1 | TGCAGTGCTAGAGATTTGGGGGGTCGGCTTAACTATGGCTACACCTTC | CSARDLGGRLNYGYTF
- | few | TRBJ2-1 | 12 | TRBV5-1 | TGCGCCAGCAGCGAGGACTTCAATGGGCAGTTCTTC | CASSEDFNGQFF
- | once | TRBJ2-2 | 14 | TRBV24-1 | TGTGCCACCAGTGATCTTAAGTTGGGCGGGGAGCTGTTTTTT | CATSDLKLGGELFF
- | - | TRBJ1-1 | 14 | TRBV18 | TGTGCCAGCTCACCCTCGGCCAGGGACACTGAAGCTTTCTTT | CASSPSARDTEAFF
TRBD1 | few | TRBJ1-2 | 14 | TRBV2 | TGTGCCAGCACTAAGGGGGCCTTGGACTATGGCTACACCTTC | CASTKGALDYGYTF
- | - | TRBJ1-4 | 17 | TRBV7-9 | TGTGCCAGCACCTTTGCACGGGGCGACGCAACTAATGAAAAACTGTTTTTT | CASTFARGDATNEKLFF
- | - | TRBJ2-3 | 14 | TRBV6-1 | TGTGCCAGCAGGAATCCTACAGGAAGAGATACGCAGTATTTT | CASRNPTGRDTQYF
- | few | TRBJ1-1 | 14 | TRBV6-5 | TGTGCCAGCAGTGACGGGGGCTTGAACACTGAAGCTTTCTTT | CASSDGGLNTEAFF
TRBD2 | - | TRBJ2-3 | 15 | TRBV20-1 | TGCAGTACCACCGGGACTAGCGGGAGCACAGATACGCAGTATTTT | CSTTGTSGSTDTQYF
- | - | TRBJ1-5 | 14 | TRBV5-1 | TGCGCCAGCAGCTTTCACAGAAACAATCAGCCCCAGCATTTT | CASSFHRNNQPQHF
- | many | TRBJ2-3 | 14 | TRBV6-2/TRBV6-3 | TGTGCCAGCAGTCCCCTGGACCTCACAGATACGCAGTATTTT | CASSPLDLTDTQYF
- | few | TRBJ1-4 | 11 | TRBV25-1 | TGTGCCAGCAGTGAAGCCGATAATCTGTTTTTT | CASSEADNLFF
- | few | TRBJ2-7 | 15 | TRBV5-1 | TGCGCCAGCAGCTGGGGGGCAGGTGCCTCCTACGAGCAGTACTTC | CASSWGAGASYEQYF
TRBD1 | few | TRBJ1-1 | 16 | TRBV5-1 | TGCGCCAGCAGCATTGGAACCGGGACAGAAAACACTGAAGCTTTCTTT | CASSIGTGTENTEAFF
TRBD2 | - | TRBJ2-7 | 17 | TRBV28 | TGTGCCAGCCTCCTTAGGCTTTCGGGACTAGTCCCCTACGAGCAGTACTTC | CASLLRLSGLVPYEQYF
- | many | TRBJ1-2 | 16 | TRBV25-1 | TGTGCCAGCAGTGACGGACTGACCCGTCTTAACTATGGCTACACCTTC | CASSDGLTRLNYGYTF
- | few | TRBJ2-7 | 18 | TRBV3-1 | TGTGCCAGCAGCCAAGATCGTACATACTACCTAGAAAGCAATGAGCAGTACTTC | CASSQDRTYYLESNEQYF
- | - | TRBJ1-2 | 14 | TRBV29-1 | TGCAGCGTTGAGGGGACGCTCAAAATTAATGGCTACACCTTC | CSVEGTLKINGYTF
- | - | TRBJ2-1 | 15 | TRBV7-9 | TGTGCCAGCAGCTTAGCAGGGATAATGAACAATGAGCAGTTCTTC | CASSLAGIMNNEQFF
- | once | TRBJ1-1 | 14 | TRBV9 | TGTGCCAGCAGCGTGTGGACGGAGAGCACTGAAGCTTTCTTT | CASSVWTESTEAFF
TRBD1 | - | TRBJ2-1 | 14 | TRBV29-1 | TGCAGCGTTGAGGGGACAGGGTTTCGGAGTGAGCAGTTCTTC | CSVEGTGFRSEQFF
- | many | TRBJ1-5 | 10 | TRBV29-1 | TGCAGCGTTGGGTCTCAGCCCCAGCATTTT | CSVGSQPQHF
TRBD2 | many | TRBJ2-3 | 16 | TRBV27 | TGTGCCACCGTACCTAGCGCGGGGGGGTCCACAGATACGCAGTATTTT | CATVPSAGGSTDTQYF
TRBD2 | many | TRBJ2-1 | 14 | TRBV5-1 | TGCGCCAGCAGCTTTGGGACTAAGGCGCAAGAGCAGTTCTTC | CASSFGTKAQEQFF
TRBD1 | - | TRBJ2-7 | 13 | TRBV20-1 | TGCAGTGCTGCCCGGGACAGGGGTTTCGAGCAGTACTTC | CSAARDRGFEQYF
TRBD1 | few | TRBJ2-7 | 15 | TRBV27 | TGTGCCAGCAAAATGGACAGGAAATCCTACAATGAGCAGTACTTC | CASKMDRKSYNEQYF
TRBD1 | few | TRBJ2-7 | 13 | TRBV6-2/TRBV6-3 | TGTGCCAGCACCCACCTGACAGGGTACGAGCAGTACTTC | CASTHLTGYEQYF
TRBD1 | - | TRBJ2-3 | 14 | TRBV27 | TGTGCCAGCAGTCCCAGTGAGGGGACAGATCCGCAGTATTTT | CASSPSEGTDPQYF
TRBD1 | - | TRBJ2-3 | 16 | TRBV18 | TGTGCCAGCTCACCACCGGTGACAGGGACAACAGATACGCAGTATTTT | CASSPPVTGTTDTQYF
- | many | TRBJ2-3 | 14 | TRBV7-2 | TGTGCCAGCAGCACAAACGGATTCACAGATACGCAGTATTTT | CASSTNGFTDTQYF
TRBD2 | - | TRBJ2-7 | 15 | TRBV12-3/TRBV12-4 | TGTGCCAGCAGTTTCCACGGCGGGAGGACCTCCGAGCAGTACTTC | CASSFHGGRTSEQYF
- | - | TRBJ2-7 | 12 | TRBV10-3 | TGTGCCATCAGCGATGGACAGACCGAGCAGTACTTC | CAISDGQTEQYF
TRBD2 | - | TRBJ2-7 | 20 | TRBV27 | TGTGCCAGCAGTTTAAGGGGACTAGCGGGAGGTAGGGCAAGGTTTTACGAGCAGTACTTC | CASSLRGLAGGRARFYEQYF
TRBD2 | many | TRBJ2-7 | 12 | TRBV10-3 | TGTGCCATCAGCCGGGGGGGGTACGAGCAGTACTTC | CAISRGGYEQYF
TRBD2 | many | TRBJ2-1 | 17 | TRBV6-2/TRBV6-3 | TGTGCCAGCAGTTACTCCCCGGCGGGGGGGGTATACAATGAGCAGTTCTTC | CASSYSPAGGVYNEQFF
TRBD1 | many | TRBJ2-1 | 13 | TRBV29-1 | TGCAGCTCAACGAGACAGGGCAACAATGAGCAGTTCTTC | CSSTRQGNNEQFF
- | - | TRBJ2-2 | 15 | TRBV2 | - | CASSSSTGRLRELFF
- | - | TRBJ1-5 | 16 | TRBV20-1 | TGCAGTGCTAGGAACAGGGAGGGGGACAGCAATCAGCCCCAGCATTTT | CSARNREGDSNQPQHF